The sample holds many counts of the clone carrying this T cell receptor (beta chain). Its antigen is as yet unknown. This sample stems from a study of Graves' ophthalmopathy and Graves' hyperthyroidism. Whole-study findings and limits: Blood also harbored most expanded thyroid clonotypes above 0.001 frequency. A roughly 81% specificity and 87.88% sensitivity were achieved by a 13-signature model that separated ophthalmopathy from stable hyperthyroidism.

Clinical symptoms, serum thyroxine, TRAb, thyroid ultrasound and orbital computed tomography were relied on for diagnosis. A volume of about 9.7 ml of fresh peripheral blood supplied the PBMCs. This CDR3 is built from 13 residues. Per the germline V gene, CDR1 is SQVTM and CDR2 is ANQGSEA. The V end was cut by 4 bases, the J end by 4 bases, with 14 bases between. Amplified material comprised TCR beta CDR3 regions derived from RNA transcripts. First-round RT-PCR relied on HTBI primers, and a second-round multiplex PCR came next. TCRdb reanalysed the multiplex PCR reads using MiXCR and keeps one entry per CDR3 protein. The sample consists of over 650,000 distinct CDR3 sequences, roughly 39% of them appearing once.

The sequencing sample was made of peripheral blood. V is TRBV29-1 and J is TRBJ2-7; D gene unclear. This clonotype was sampled from an adult man with Graves' ophthalmopathy. In nucleotides, the CDR3 is TGCAGCGTTGTTCAGGAGCTGGGGTACGAGCAGTACTTC. This sequence encodes CSVVQELGYEQYF.